Presented here are 27 T cell receptor beta chains from one specimen sequenced in a study of graft-versus-host responses after intestinal transplantation. Some clones are missing from TCRdb's copy, which holds only in-frame ones; the method was immunoSEQ multiplex PCR. The sample holds about 38,000 clones; 80% to 85% are singletons and the top ten take about 3.5%. The sequenced sample was PBMCs, obtained roughly 34 months after transplant. The receptor set was obtained from a human patient who received an intestinal transplant, so some T cells may come from the graft donor.

This clone came up once. The chain couples TRBV19 to TRBJ2-1, with a tentative D call TRBD1 (6 bases). CDR1 is LNHDA and CDR2 is SQIVND in the germline V gene (reference sequence). The CDR3 spans 16 residues. V was pared by 5 bases and J by 0 bases, with 14 bases between. The chain's CDR3 is CASSYTGSSSYNEQFF. The CDR3 DNA reads TGTGCCAGTAGTTATACAGGGTCTAGCTCCTACAATGAGCAGTTCTTC.

The chain couples TRBV4-1 to TRBJ1-3; TRBD1 might be the D (6 bases). V was cut by 4 bases and J by 3 bases, with 19 bases left in between. Germline lookup yields CDR1 MGHRA and CDR2 YSYEKL. CDR3 length: 17 residues. The CDR3 DNA follows: TGCGCCAGCAGCCCGGCCGGAGGTCCAGGGGATGGAAACACCATATATTTT. Translation: CASSPAGGPGDGNTIYF.

The chain uses TRBV5-4 and TRBJ1-2, with 8 bases that match TRBD1. Germline assignment: CDR1 SGHNT and CDR2 YYREEE (reference sequence). Germline trimming cut 4 bases from V and 8 bases from J; bases unmatched to any gene: 7. The CDR3 is 13 residues long. CDR3 sequence: CASSPGTGEGYTF. As DNA, the CDR3 is TGTGCCAGCAGCCCCGGGACAGGCGAGGGCTACACCTTC.

The rearrangement uses TRBV10-1 and TRBJ2-2; D tentatively fits TRBD1 or TRBD2 (5 bases each). Trimming removed 8 bases from V and 6 bases from J, with 16 bases in between. Germline-derived CDR1 and CDR2 are WNHNN and SYGVQD (reference sequence). The CDR3 is made up of 14 amino acids. CDR3 coding DNA: TGCGCCAGCTCTGAGGGGACCTTGGCCGGGGAGCTGTTTTTT. The encoded protein is CASSEGTLAGELFF.

V and J are TRBV11-1 and TRBJ2-7; TRBD2 agrees at 7 bases. V shed 2 bases, J shed 0 bases, and the junction held 4 bases outside the gene matches. The CDR3 runs to 15 residues. The germline gives CDR1 SGHAT, CDR2 FQDESV (reference sequence). The CDR3 DNA follows: TGTGCCAGCAGCTTAAGAGGCGGGAGCTCCTACGAGCAGTACTTC. Amino acid sequence: CASSLRGGSSYEQYF.

This chain joins TRBV19 and TRBJ2-2; D is ambiguous. V was trimmed by 3 bases and J by 0 bases, leaving 5 bases between them. The CDR3 is made up of 14 amino acids. Germline V gives CDR1 LNHDA, CDR2 SQIVND (reference sequence). CDR3 region: CASSITPNTGELFF. The CDR3, as DNA: TGTGCCAGTAGTATCACCCCGAACACCGGGGAGCTGTTTTTT.

This chain uses TRBV18 with TRBJ2-1, with D possibly TRBD2 on 5 matching bases. This CDR3 has 13 amino acids. The germline V and J ends were trimmed by 3 bases and 3 bases, with 6 bases remaining between them. Germline CDR1 and CDR2: KGHSH and LQKENI. The CDR3 DNA follows: TGTGCCAGCTCACCTACTAGCTACAATGAGCAGTTCTTC. Translation: CASSPTSYNEQFF.

This clone was counted once. V usage is TRBV28 and J usage is TRBJ2-1; TRBD1 matches at 10 bases. Germline V gene sequence: CDR1 MDHEN, CDR2 SYDVKM. Germline trimming cut 11 bases from V and 2 bases from J; bases unmatched to any gene: 12. The CDR3 is 16 amino acids. The CDR3 spells CASLTGGSRAYNEQFF. In nucleotides, the CDR3 is TGTGCCTCCCTGACAGGGGGCTCTAGGGCCTACAATGAGCAGTTCTTC.

This rearrangement joins TRBV6-5 to TRBJ1-2; the D gene is possibly TRBD1 (5 bases). Germline values: CDR1 MNHEY, CDR2 SVGAGI. The length of the CDR3 is 13 residues. V was shortened by 1 base and J by 8 bases, with 11 bases between the two germline ends. CDR3 in amino acids: CASSYFGDGGYTF. The CDR3, as DNA: TGTGCCAGCAGTTACTTCGGGGACGGGGGCTACACCTTC.

This clone appeared a single time. The rearrangement joins TRBV11-2 to TRBJ2-5; 8 bases fit TRBD1. The germline V gene has CDR1 SGHAT and CDR2 FQNNGV. Germline trimming cut 6 bases from V and 7 bases from J; bases unmatched to any gene: 7. This CDR3 is 13 amino acids long. CDR3 protein: CASRSTGDGTQYF. The CDR3 coding sequence is TGTGCCAGCAGATCGACAGGGGATGGGACCCAGTACTTC.

This sequence joins TRBV9 and TRBJ2-7; 8 positions agree with TRBD1. CDR1 and CDR2 (germline): SGDLS, YYNGEE. The CDR3 is made up of 14 amino acids. V shed 4 bases, J shed 3 bases, and the junction held 6 bases outside the gene matches. The CDR3: CASSSTGQGYEQYF. CDR3 DNA sequence: TGTGCCAGCAGCTCCACCGGACAGGGCTACGAGCAGTACTTC.

The rearrangement joins TRBV5-1 to TRBJ1-3; TRBD1 aligns across 7 bases. The germline V gene encodes CDR1 SGHRS and CDR2 YFSETQ. The CDR3 consists of 17 residues. The ends lost 2 bases at V and 4 bases at J; junction bases unmatched: 12. The CDR3 region is CASSFGASTGLGNTIYF. DNA for the CDR3: TGCGCCAGCAGCTTCGGGGCGTCGACAGGGCTGGGAAACACCATATATTTT.

V is TRBV7-2 and J is TRBJ2-7; D gene ambiguous. The length of the CDR3 is 13 residues. Trimming cost V 2 bases and J 0 bases, with 5 bases left between them. CDR1 is SGHTA, CDR2 FQGNSA, per germline. CDR3 nucleotides: TGTGCCAGCAGCTTATCTAGCTCCTACGAGCAGTACTTC. This translates into CASSLSSSYEQYF.

This chain's CDR3 is CASSITGDQPQHF. The DNA for the CDR3 is TGTGCCAGTAGTATAACAGGGGATCAGCCCCAGCATTTT. This sequence joins TRBV19 and TRBJ1-5; TRBD1 agrees at 7 bases. Trimming at V came to 2 bases and at J to 5 bases, leaving 0 bases not matched to a gene. Germline CDR1 is LNHDA and CDR2 is SQIVND (reference sequence). There are 13 residues in the CDR3.

The chain combines TRBV28 with TRBJ2-5; weak D call: TRBD1 (7 bases). Germline V CDR1 and CDR2: MDHEN, SYDVKM. The CDR3 contains 16 residues. Trimming took off 5 bases at V and 2 bases at J, with 18 bases between the two ends. For the CDR3, the DNA is TGTGCCAGCAGTCCGCGCGGGACAGCTAGGCAAGAGACCCAGTACTTC. This translates into CASSPRGTARQETQYF.

This chain joins TRBV7-8 and TRBJ1-5; tentatively, D is TRBD1 (5 bases). V was cut by 3 bases and J by 6 bases, with 9 bases left in between. There are 13 residues in the CDR3. CDR1 is SGHVS and CDR2 is FQNEAQ in the germline V gene. CDR3 DNA sequence: TGTGCCAGCAGCTTTCAGGGTGGTCAGCCCCAGCATTTT. This codes for CASSFQGGQPQHF.

The chain uses TRBV2 and TRBJ1-5; 12 bases agree with TRBD1. The CDR3 runs 17 residues. Germline V gene sequence: CDR1 SNHLY, CDR2 FYNNEI. With 6 bases clipped from V and 8 bases from J, the junction kept 14 bases outside the gene matches. Here the CDR3 reads CASSQRDRGPPNEPQHF. DNA for the CDR3: TGTGCCAGCAGCCAAAGGGACAGGGGGCCCCCGAACGAGCCCCAGCATTTT.

The V and J genes are TRBV29-1 and TRBJ2-1; D is perhaps TRBD1 or TRBD2 (5 bases each). V was pared by 4 bases and J by 1 base, with 11 bases between. Germline V CDR1 and CDR2: SQVTM, ANQGSEA. The length of the CDR3 is 14 residues. CDR3 residues: CSVGGQGSYNEQFF. As DNA, the CDR3 is TGCAGCGTTGGAGGGCAGGGTTCCTACAATGAGCAGTTCTTC.

This clone has a handful of counts. The chain employs TRBV7-9 and TRBJ2-7, with unresolved D. Germline assignment: CDR1 SEHNR and CDR2 FQNEAQ (reference sequence). The CDR3 consists of 15 residues. V lost 1 base and J lost 7, with 17 bases in between. The chain's CDR3 is CASSLVGLPSGEQYF. The DNA for the CDR3 is TGTGCCAGCAGCTTAGTAGGCCTCCCGTCCGGGGAGCAGTACTTC.

The chain combines TRBV2 with TRBJ2-7, with 7 bases identical to TRBD2. V lost 0 bases and J lost 6; bases outside the gene matches: 5. The CDR3 covers 14 residues. CDR1 and CDR2 from the germline V gene are SNHLY and FYNNEI. In DNA form, the CDR3 reads TGTGCCAGCAGTGAAGCCGGGACTACCATCGAGCAGTACTTC. Encoded protein: CASSEAGTTIEQYF.

This chain uses TRBV28 with TRBJ1-2; D is unclear. This CDR3 is built from 12 residues. Germline V lookup: CDR1 MDHEN, CDR2 SYDVKM. The V end was cut by 5 bases, the J end by 4 bases, with 8 bases between. The CDR3 loop is CASSRSAYGYTF. The CDR3 bases are TGTGCCAGCAGTCGGTCAGCCTATGGCTACACCTTC.

The rearrangement uses TRBV4-1 and TRBJ2-7; 10 positions agree with TRBD2. The germline CDR1 and CDR2 sequences are MGHRA and YSYEKL. This CDR3 has 15 residues. V was clipped by 2 bases and J by 2 bases; unmatched bases: 3. The CDR3 DNA sequence: TGCGCCAGCAGCCAAACTAGCGGGGTAACCTACGAGCAGTACTTC. This translates into CASSQTSGVTYEQYF.

The chain is built from TRBV11-1 and TRBJ1-6, with TRBD1 matching over 7 bases. J gave up 11 bases and V 3 bases, and 4 bases lay outside the gene matches. This CDR3 region has 13 residues. CDR1 is SGHAT and CDR2 is FQDESV in the germline V gene (reference sequence). In DNA, the CDR3 is TGTGCCAGCAGCTTTCAACAGGGGACACCCCTCCACTTT. This gives the protein CASSFQQGTPLHF.

The chain combines TRBV13 with TRBJ2-5; the D is unclear. V was shortened by 5 bases and J by 5 bases, with 9 bases between the two germline ends. Germline V gives CDR1 PRHDT, CDR2 FYEKMQ (reference sequence). The CDR3 contains 12 residues. CDR3 sequence reads: CASSIETETQYF. The CDR3, as DNA: TGTGCCAGCAGCATAGAAACGGAGACCCAGTACTTC.

This clone appeared a single time. This chain uses TRBV5-5 with TRBJ1-1; tentative D call: TRBD1 (5 bases). Trimming stripped 4 bases from V and 3 bases from J, with 13 bases between. The CDR3 spans 14 residues. CDR1 is SGHKS, CDR2 YYEKEE, per germline (reference sequence). In DNA form, the CDR3 reads TGTGCCAGCAGCCTAGGGGTCGGGGACACTGAAGCTTTCTTT. Translated: CASSLGVGDTEAFF.

A word on this clone: Additional DNA sequences in this sample encode the identical CDR3. The rearrangement links TRBV9 to TRBJ2-1, with 11 bases lining up with TRBD2. Trimming took 2 bases from V and 3 from J; bases not matched to a gene: 1. Germline assignment: CDR1 SGDLS and CDR2 YYNGEE. The CDR3 has 15 amino acids. The CDR3 sequence is CASSVGTSGYNEQFF. CDR3 sequence (DNA): TGTGCCAGCAGCGTCGGGACTAGCGGCTACAATGAGCAGTTCTTC. Full variable domain (missing parts from reference TRBV9 and TRBJ2-1): DSGVTQTPKHLITATGQRVTLRCSPRSGDLSVYWYQQSLDQGLQFLIQYYNGEERAKGNILERFSAQQFPDLHSELNLSSLELGDSALYFCASSVGTSGYNEQFFGPGTRLTVL.

This clone was observed a single time. V gene TRBV30 combines with J gene TRBJ1-5; 10 nucleotides align to TRBD1. Germline CDR1 reads GTSNPN; CDR2 reads SVGIG (reference sequence). Germline trimming cut 2 bases from V and 6 bases from J; bases unmatched to any gene: 10. The CDR3 totals 16 residues. CDR3 DNA: TGTGCCTGGAGTACCCCGGGACAGGGGAGGGGTCAGCCCCAGCATTTT. As protein: CAWSTPGQGRGQPQHF.